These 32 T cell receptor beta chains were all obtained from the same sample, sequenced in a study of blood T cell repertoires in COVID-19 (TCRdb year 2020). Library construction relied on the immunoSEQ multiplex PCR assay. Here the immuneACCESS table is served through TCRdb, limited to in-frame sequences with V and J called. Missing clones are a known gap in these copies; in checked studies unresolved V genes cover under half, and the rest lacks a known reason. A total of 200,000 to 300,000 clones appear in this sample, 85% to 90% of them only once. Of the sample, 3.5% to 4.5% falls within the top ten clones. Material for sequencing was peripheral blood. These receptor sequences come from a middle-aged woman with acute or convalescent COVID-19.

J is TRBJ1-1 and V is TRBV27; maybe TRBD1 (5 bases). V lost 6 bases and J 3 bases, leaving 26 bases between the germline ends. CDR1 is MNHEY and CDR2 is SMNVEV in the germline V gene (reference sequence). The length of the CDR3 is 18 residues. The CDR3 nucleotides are TGTGCCAGCAGCCGTTATGGGGGAGGAGTACGGTCCGACACTGAAGCTTTCTTT. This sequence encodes CASSRYGGGVRSDTEAFF.

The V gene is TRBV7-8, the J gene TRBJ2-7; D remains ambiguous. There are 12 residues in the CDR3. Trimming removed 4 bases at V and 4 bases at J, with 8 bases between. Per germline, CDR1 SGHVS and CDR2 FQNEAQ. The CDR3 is CASSSEDYEQYV. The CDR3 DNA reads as TGTGCCAGCAGCTCCGAGGATTACGAGCAGTACGTC.

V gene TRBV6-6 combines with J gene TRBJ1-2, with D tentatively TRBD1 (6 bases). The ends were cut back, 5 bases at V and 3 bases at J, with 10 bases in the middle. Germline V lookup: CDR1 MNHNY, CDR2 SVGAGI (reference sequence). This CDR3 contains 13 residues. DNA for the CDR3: TGTGCCAGCAGTACGGGGGGCTACTATGGCTACACCTTC. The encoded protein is CASSTGGYYGYTF.

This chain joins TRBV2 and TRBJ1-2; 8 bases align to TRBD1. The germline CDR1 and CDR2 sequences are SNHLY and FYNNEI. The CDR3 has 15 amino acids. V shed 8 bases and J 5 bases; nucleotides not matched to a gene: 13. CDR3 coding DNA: TGTGCCAGCTGCAGTTACGGGACAGGTCTTTATGGCTACACCTTC. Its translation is CASCSYGTGLYGYTF.

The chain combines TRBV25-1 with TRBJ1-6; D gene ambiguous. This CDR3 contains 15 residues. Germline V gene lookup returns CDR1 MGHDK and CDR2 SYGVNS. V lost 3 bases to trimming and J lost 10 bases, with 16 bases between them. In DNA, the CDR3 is TGTGCCAGCAGTGAGTCGAGTCCGGGAGGCTCACCCCTCCACTTT. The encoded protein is CASSESSPGGSPLHF.

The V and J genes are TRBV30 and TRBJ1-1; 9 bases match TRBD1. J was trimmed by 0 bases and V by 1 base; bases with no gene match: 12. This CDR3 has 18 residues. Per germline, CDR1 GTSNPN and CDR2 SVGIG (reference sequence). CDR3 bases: TGTGCCTGGAGTGCGACAGGGGGGCCGGAGCGAATGAACACTGAAGCTTTCTTT. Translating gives CAWSATGGPERMNTEAFF. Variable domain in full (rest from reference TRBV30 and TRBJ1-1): SQTIHQWPATLVQPVGSPLSLECTVEGTSNPNLYWYRQAAGRGLQLLFYSVGIGQISSEVPQNLSASRPQDRQFILSSKKLLLSDSGFYLCAWSATGGPERMNTEAFFGQGTRLTVV.

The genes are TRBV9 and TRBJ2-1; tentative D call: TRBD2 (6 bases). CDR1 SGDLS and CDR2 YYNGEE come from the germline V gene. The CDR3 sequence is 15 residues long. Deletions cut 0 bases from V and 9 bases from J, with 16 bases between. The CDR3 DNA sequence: TGTGCCAGCAGCGTAGGCTCGAGGTCCGGGGGTGAGCAGTTCTTC. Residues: CASSVGSRSGGEQFF.

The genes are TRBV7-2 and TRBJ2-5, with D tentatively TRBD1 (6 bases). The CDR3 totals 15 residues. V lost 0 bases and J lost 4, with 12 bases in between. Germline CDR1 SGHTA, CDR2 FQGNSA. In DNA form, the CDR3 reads TGTGCCAGCAGCTTAGCGACACAGGGTCGAGAGACCCAGTACTTC. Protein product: CASSLATQGRETQYF. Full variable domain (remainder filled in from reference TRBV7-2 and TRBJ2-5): GAGVSQSPSNKVTEKGKDVELRCDPISGHTALYWYRQSLGQGLEFLIYFQGNSAPDKSGLPSDRFSAERTGGSVSTLTIQRTQQEDSAVYLCASSLATQGRETQYFGPGTRLLVL.

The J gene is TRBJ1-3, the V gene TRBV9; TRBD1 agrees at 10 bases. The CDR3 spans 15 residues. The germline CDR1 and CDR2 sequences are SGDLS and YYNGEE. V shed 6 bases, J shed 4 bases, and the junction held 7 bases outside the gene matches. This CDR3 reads CASTGGQGTGNTIYF. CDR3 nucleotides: TGTGCCAGCACGGGGGGACAGGGGACGGGAAACACCATATATTTT.

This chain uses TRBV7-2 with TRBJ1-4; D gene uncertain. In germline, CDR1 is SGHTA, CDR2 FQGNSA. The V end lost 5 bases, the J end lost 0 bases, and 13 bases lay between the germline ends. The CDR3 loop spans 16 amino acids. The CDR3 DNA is TGTGCCAGCAGCCCCGGGAGGGCTGCAACTAATGAAAAACTGTTTTTT. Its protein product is CASSPGRAATNEKLFF.

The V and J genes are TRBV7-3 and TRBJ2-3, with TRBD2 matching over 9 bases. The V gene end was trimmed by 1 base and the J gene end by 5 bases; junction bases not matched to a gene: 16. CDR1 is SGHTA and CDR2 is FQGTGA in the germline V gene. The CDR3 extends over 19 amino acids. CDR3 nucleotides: TGTGCCAGCAGCTTAATGAGGCGGGGGGGCCTAATTTTGGAAGATACGCAGTATTTT. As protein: CASSLMRRGGLILEDTQYF.

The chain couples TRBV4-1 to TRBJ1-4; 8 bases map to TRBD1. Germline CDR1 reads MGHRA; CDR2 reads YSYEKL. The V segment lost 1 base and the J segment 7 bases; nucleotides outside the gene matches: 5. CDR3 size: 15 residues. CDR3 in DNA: TGCGCCAGCAGCCAAGGGACAGGGCTTGTTGAAAAACTGTTTTTT. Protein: CASSQGTGLVEKLFF.

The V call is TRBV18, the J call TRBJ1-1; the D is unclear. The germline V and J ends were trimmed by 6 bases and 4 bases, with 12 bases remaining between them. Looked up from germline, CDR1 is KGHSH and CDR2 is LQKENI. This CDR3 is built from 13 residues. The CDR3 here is CASSPGLGTEAFF. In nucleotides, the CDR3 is TGTGCCAGCTCCCCTGGACTCGGCACTGAAGCTTTCTTT.

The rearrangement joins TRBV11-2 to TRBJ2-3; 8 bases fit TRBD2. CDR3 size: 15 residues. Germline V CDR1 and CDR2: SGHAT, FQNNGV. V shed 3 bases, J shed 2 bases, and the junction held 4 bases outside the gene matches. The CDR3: CASSFVAGTTDTQYF. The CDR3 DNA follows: TGTGCCAGCAGCTTTGTAGCGGGGACCACAGATACGCAGTATTTT.

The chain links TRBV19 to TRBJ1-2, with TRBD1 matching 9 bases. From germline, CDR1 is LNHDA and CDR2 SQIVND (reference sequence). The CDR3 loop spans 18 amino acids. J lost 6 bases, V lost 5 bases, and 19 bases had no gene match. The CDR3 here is CASSLSPYKQGAFDGYTF. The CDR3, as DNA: TGTGCCAGTAGTCTTTCCCCATACAAACAGGGGGCCTTTGATGGCTACACCTTC. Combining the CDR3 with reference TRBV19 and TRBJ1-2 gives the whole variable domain DGGITQSPKYLFRKEGQNVTLSCEQNLNHDAMYWYRQDPGQGLRLIYYSQIVNDFQKGDIAEGYSVSREKKESFPLTVTSAQKNPTAFYLCASSLSPYKQGAFDGYTFGSGTRLTVV.

This CDR3 is CASSPGQVYQGSGNTIYF. The CDR3 DNA sequence: TGTGCCAGCAGCCCGGGACAGGTCTATCAAGGGTCTGGAAACACCATATATTTT. V and J are TRBV3-1 (or the pseudogene TRBV3-2) and TRBJ1-3; 8 bases line up with TRBD1. Per the germline V gene, CDR1 is LGHDT and CDR2 is YNNKEL (reference sequence). The CDR3 is made up of 18 amino acids. Unmatched junction bases numbered 12, after V lost 4 bases and J lost 1 base.

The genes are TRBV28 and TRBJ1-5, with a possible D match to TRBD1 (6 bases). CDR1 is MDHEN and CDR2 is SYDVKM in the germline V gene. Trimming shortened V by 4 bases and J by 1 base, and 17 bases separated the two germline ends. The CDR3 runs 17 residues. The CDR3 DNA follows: TGTGCCAGCAGTTGGGGCGGGGGGGCCCTCAGCAATCAGCCCCAGCATTTT. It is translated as CASSWGGGALSNQPQHF.

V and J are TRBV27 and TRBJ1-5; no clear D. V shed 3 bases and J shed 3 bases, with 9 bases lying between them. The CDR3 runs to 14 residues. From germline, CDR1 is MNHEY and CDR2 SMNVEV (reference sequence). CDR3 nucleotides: TGTGCCAGCAGTTTTACCGGGAACAATCAGCCCCAGCATTTT. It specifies CASSFTGNNQPQHF.

CDR3 residues: CASSVYTSGNEQFF. The CDR3, as DNA: TGTGCCAGCAGCGTCTACACCTCGGGGAATGAGCAGTTCTTC. The V gene is TRBV5-6, the J gene TRBJ2-1; the D gene is possibly TRBD2 (5 bases). CDR3 length: 14 residues. Germline CDR1 SGHDT, CDR2 YYEEEE. Trimming shortened V by 4 bases and J by 7 bases, and 15 bases separated the two germline ends.

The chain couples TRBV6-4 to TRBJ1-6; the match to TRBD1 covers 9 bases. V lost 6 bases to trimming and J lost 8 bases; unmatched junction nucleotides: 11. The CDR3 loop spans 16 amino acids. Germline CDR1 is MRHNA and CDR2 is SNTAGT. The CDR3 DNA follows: TGTGCCAGCAGAGAACTCCCGGGACAGGGTTATTCACCCCTCCACTTT. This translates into CASRELPGQGYSPLHF.

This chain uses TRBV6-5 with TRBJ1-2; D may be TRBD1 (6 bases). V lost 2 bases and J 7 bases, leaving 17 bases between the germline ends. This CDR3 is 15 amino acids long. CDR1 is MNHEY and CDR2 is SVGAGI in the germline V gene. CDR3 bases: TGTGCCAGCAGTTACACGGCAGGGGATCTGGGTGGCTACACCTTC. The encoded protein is CASSYTAGDLGGYTF.

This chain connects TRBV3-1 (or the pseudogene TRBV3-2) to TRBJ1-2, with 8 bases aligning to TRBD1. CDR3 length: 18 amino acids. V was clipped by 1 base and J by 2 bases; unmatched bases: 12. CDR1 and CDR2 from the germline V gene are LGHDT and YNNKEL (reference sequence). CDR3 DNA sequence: TGTGCCAGCAGCCAAGTAATCAGGACAGGGCCCTCCAACTATGGCTACACCTTC. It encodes CASSQVIRTGPSNYGYTF.

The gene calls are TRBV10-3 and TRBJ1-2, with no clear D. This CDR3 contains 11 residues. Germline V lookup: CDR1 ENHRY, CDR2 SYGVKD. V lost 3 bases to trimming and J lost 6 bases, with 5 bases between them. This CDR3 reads CAISDGDGYTF. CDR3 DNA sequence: TGTGCCATCAGTGACGGGGATGGCTACACCTTC.

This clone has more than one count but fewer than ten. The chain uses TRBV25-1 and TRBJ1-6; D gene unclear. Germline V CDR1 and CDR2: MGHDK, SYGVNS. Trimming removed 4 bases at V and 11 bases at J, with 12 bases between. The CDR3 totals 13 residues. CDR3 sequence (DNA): TGTGCCAGCAGTGCCGCGGGTTCTACACCCCTCCACTTT. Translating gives CASSAAGSTPLHF.

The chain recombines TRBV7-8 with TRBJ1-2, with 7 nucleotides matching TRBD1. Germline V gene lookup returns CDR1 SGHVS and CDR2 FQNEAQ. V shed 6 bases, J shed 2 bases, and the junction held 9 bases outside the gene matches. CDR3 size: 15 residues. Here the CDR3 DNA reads TGTGCCAGCAGAGGGGGCGGGCCATTAAACTATGGCTACACCTTC. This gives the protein CASRGGGPLNYGYTF.

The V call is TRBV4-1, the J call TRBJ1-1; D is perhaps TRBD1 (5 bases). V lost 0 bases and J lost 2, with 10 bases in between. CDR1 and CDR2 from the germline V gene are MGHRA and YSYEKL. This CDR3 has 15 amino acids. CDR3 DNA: TGCGCCAGCAGCCAAGATGGGGCACTAAACACTGAAGCTTTCTTT. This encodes CASSQDGALNTEAFF.

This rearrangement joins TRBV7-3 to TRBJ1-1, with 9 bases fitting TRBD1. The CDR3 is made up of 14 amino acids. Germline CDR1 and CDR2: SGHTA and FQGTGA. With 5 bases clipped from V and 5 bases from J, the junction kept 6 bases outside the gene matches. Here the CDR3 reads CASSMGQGRTEAFF. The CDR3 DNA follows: TGTGCCAGCAGCATGGGACAGGGAAGAACTGAAGCTTTCTTT.

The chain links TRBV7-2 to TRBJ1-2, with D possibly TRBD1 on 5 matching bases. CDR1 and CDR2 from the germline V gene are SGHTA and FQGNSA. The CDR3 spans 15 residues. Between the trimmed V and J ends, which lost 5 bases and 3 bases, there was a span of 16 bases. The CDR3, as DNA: TGTGCCAGCAGCGGGGGGGACTTTGGGGACTATGGCTACACCTTC. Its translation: CASSGGDFGDYGYTF.

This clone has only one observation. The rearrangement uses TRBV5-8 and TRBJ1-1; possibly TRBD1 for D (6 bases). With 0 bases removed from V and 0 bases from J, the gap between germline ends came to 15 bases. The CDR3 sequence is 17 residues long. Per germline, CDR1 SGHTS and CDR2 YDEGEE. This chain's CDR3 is CASSLGAGVSVNTEAFF. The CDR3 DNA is TGTGCCAGCAGCTTGGGGGCAGGGGTCTCCGTGAACACTGAAGCTTTCTTT.

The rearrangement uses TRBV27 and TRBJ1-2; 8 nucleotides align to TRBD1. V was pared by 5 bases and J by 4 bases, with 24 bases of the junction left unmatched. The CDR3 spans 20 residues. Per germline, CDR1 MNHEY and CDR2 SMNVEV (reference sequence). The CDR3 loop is CASSPHLRARGLSPGYGYTF. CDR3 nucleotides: TGTGCCAGCAGTCCGCACCTACGTGCCAGGGGGCTGTCCCCGGGCTATGGCTACACCTTC.

This CDR3 is CASSLSRGSPNSPLHF. The CDR3 bases are TGTGCCAGCAGTTTATCGCGGGGGTCCCCTAATTCACCCCTCCACTTT. This chain links TRBV27 with TRBJ1-6, with D perhaps matching TRBD1 (5 bases). Germline assignment: CDR1 MNHEY and CDR2 SMNVEV (reference sequence). This CDR3 has 16 amino acids. Trimming cost V 0 bases and J 6 bases, with 12 bases left between them.

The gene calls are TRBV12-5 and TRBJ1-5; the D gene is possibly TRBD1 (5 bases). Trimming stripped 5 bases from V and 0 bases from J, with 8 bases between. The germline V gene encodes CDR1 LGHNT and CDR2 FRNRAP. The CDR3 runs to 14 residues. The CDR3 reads CASGQGGSNQPQHF. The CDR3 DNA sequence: TGTGCTAGTGGTCAGGGTGGTAGCAATCAGCCCCAGCATTTT. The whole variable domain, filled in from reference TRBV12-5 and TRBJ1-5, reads DARVTQTPRHKVTEMGQEVTMRCQPILGHNTVFWYRQTMMQGLELLAYFRNRAPLDDSGMPKDRFSAEMPDATLATLKIQPSEPRDSAVYFCASGQGGSNQPQHFGDGTRLSIL.